This is a list of T cell receptor beta chains from one sample in a study of blood T cell repertoires in COVID-19. Method: immunoSEQ multiplex PCR; TCRdb's copy keeps in-frame clones and lacks some. The repertoire holds 60,000 or so clones, with about 90% as singletons. Sequenced sample: peripheral blood. The receptors were gathered from a man in his sixties with active COVID-19. Each CDR3 is given with its conserved first and last residue. D genes are given only for firm matches. Clone size is given for some rows only: seen once, a few or many times, or a class if the clone is expanded.

abundance	d_gene	v_gene	j_gene	CDR3nt	CDR3aa
.	.	TRBV19	TRBJ1-5	TGTGCCAGTAGTATGATGTTGGGTAGGGGAATCAATCAGCCCCAGCATTTT	CASSMMLGRGINQPQHF
once	.	TRBV7-9	TRBJ2-1	TGTGCCAGCAGCTTAGAGGTCAGGGATGAGCAGTTCTTC	CASSLEVRDEQFF
few	.	TRBV4-1	TRBJ1-5	TGCGCCAGCAGCCAAGCGGGGGAGCCCCAGCATTTT	CASSQAGEPQHF
.	.	TRBV30	TRBJ2-7	TGTGCCTGGAGTCCCCCGGGCGCGACTACCTCCTACGAGCAGTACTTC	CAWSPPGATTSYEQYF
.	.	TRBV28	TRBJ2-2	TGTGCCAGCAGTCCTACGCTTGAGCGGAACACCGGGGAGCTGTTTTTT	CASSPTLERNTGELFF
once	.	TRBV11-3	TRBJ2-2	TGTGCCAGCAGCTTGGGCGGGCAAGCGAACACCGGGGAGCTGTTTTTT	CASSLGGQANTGELFF
.	.	TRBV24-1	TRBJ2-1	TGTGCCACCAGCGGGGCGGGGTATCGCGGGACAGCTATCAATGAGCAGTTCTTC	CATSGAGYRGTAINEQFF
.	.	TRBV12-1	TRBJ2-7	TGTGCCAGCAGGGGAGGGAGAACCTACGAGCAGTACTTC	CASRGGRTYEQYF
.	.	TRBV6-5	TRBJ1-5	TGTGCCAGCAGTCCCGGAAACGGGCAGCCCCAGCATTTT	CASSPGNGQPQHF
.	.	TRBV28	TRBJ1-1	TGTGCCAGCACTACTATCTTGTACTCTGAAGCTTTCTTT	CASTTILYSEAFF
.	.	TRBV7-9	TRBJ2-3	TGTGCCAGCAGCTTAAATTCGGGGAAAACAGATACGCAGTATTTT	CASSLNSGKTDTQYF
.	TRBD1	TRBV6-6	TRBJ2-1	TGTGCCAGCAGTTATGTGGGACAGGGGTCGAATGAGCAGTTCTTC	CASSYVGQGSNEQFF
.	TRBD2	TRBV4-2	TRBJ2-2	TGTGCCAGCAGCCAAGGTGGAGCGGGAAATCCCACCGGGGAGCTGTTTTTT	CASSQGGAGNPTGELFF
.	.	TRBV7-9	TRBJ2-7	TGTGCCAGCAGCTCCCCACTCTTCTCGGGCGAGCAGTACTTC	CASSSPLFSGEQYF
.	.	TRBV6-8	TRBJ1-4	TGTGCCAGCAGTTGCAACGAGGAAACTAATGAAAAACTGTTTTTT	CASSCNEETNEKLFF
.	.	TRBV20-1	TRBJ2-5	TGCAGTCCTGGTGGGGCAGGGCCTGAGACCCAGTACTTC	CSPGGAGPETQYF
.	.	TRBV7-9	TRBJ2-7	TGTGCCAGCAGCTTAGGGGCCTTCAACGAGCAGTACTTC	CASSLGAFNEQYF
.	TRBD2	TRBV6-2/TRBV6-3	TRBJ2-1	TGTGCCAGCAGTTATTGGCTAGCGGGGGCCAATGAGCAGTTCTTC	CASSYWLAGANEQFF
.	.	TRBV24-1	TRBJ1-1	TGTGCCACCAGTGTGGCCTCGGGGACTGAAGCTTTCTTT	CATSVASGTEAFF
.	TRBD2	TRBV7-3	TRBJ2-1	TGTGCCAGCAGCCCCGCGGGTAGCGGGAGTTACAATGAGCAGTTCTTC	CASSPAGSGSYNEQFF
.	.	TRBV28	TRBJ2-7	TGTGCCAGCAGTCCCCCAGGAGGGGGGGCTTACGAGCAGTACTTC	CASSPPGGGAYEQYF
.	.	TRBV2	TRBJ2-6	TGTGCCAGCAGGGCGGCATCTGGGGCCAACGTCCTGACTTTC	CASRAASGANVLTF
.	.	TRBV25-1	TRBJ1-6	TGTGCCAGCAGTGACCGGGGATCCTCACCCCTCCACTTT	CASSDRGSSPLHF
.	.	TRBV6-5	TRBJ1-2	TGTGCTACCTACAGGCCTCCATATGGCTACACCTTC	CATYRPPYGYTF
.	.	TRBV20-1	TRBJ2-7	TGCAGTGCTAGTCTCTCGTCGCAGAACGAGCAGTACTTC	CSASLSSQNEQYF
.	TRBD2	TRBV7-9	TRBJ2-1	TGTGCCAGCAGCTCCGTCGGACTAGCGGGGATATCCTACAATGAGCAGTTCTTC	CASSSVGLAGISYNEQFF
.	.	TRBV7-9	TRBJ2-7	TGTGCCAGCAGCCCCAGAGCGAGTATCACGGACTACAGATTCTACGAGCAGTACTTC	CASSPRASITDYRFYEQYF
.	TRBD1	TRBV5-1	TRBJ2-5	TGCGCCAGCAGTTCGACAGGGGGCCAAAGGGAGACCCAGTACTTC	CASSSTGGQRETQYF
once	.	TRBV5-4	TRBJ1-4	TGTGCCAGCAGCTCATTGACAGTTCGGGGGGAAAAACTGTTTTTT	CASSSLTVRGEKLFF
.	TRBD2	TRBV19	TRBJ2-3	TGTGCCAGTAGTATCTCAGTGACTAGCGATAGCACAGATACGCAGTATTTT	CASSISVTSDSTDTQYF
.	TRBD2	TRBV3-1/TRBV3-2	TRBJ2-7	TGTGCCAGCAGCCACTCGAAGAGCGGGGGCGGGAGGGCCGAGCAGTACTTC	CASSHSKSGGGRAEQYF
once	.	TRBV5-4	TRBJ2-2	TGTGCCAGCAGCGTATCACAGGGTAGGATGGCCGGGGAGCTGTTTTTT	CASSVSQGRMAGELFF
.	TRBD2	TRBV19	TRBJ2-7	TGTGCCAGTAGTATTAGTAGCGGGGGTAACTACGAGCAGTACTTC	CASSISSGGNYEQYF
once	.	TRBV7-9	TRBJ1-1	TGTGCCAGCAGCTTAACCTCAGGGCAGGGTGAAGCTTTCTTT	CASSLTSGQGEAFF
.	.	TRBV7-3	TRBJ2-3	TGTGCCAGCAGCTTTTCCCAGGGGGATACGCAGTATTTT	CASSFSQGDTQYF
.	TRBD2	TRBV9	TRBJ2-7	TGTGCCAGCAGCGTGGGTAGCGGGGGTTACTACGAGCAGTACTTC	CASSVGSGGYYEQYF
.	TRBD1	TRBV29-1	TRBJ1-3	TGCAGCGTTGCGCAGGGGGGCTCTGGAAACACCATATATTTT	CSVAQGGSGNTIYF
.	.	TRBV6-6	TRBJ2-5	TGTGCCAGCTGGGGGGACGTTGGAAGGGAGACCCAGTACTTC	CASWGDVGRETQYF
.	TRBD1	TRBV7-9	TRBJ2-7	TGTGCCAGCAGCTTAGCGCTTTCAGGGGGCCGCTCCTACGAGCAGTACTTC	CASSLALSGGRSYEQYF
.	.	TRBV6-1	TRBJ2-2	TGTGCCAGCAGTGAATCGGGCGGGGGACATACGAACACCGGGGAGCTGTTTTTT	CASSESGGGHTNTGELFF
.	.	TRBV29-1	TRBJ1-4	TGCAGCGCTTTAGGAGGGGCCAATAATGAAAAACTGTTTTTT	CSALGGANNEKLFF
.	.	TRBV6-1	TRBJ2-2	TGTGCCAGCAGTGAATACAGGGTGTACACCGGGGAGCTGTTTTTT	CASSEYRVYTGELFF
.	TRBD1	TRBV4-2	TRBJ2-2	TGTGCCAGCAGCCAAGTAGCAGGGGGTAGTGACACCGGGGAGCTGTTTTTT	CASSQVAGGSDTGELFF
.	.	TRBV23-1	TRBJ2-3	TGCGCCAGCAGTCAAAGATGTTCGGCAGATACGCAGTATTTT	CASSQRCSADTQYF
.	TRBD1	TRBV4-1	TRBJ1-5	TGCGCCAGCAGCCCTGTGGACAGGGGATATAGCAATCAGCCCCAGCATTTT	CASSPVDRGYSNQPQHF
.	TRBD1	TRBV5-1	TRBJ2-1	TGCGCCAGCAGCTTGGGACAGGGGGCGTATGAGCAGTTCTTC	CASSLGQGAYEQFF
.	.	TRBV28	TRBJ2-7	TGTGCCAGTGCTTCACGGGCGGCAGGGTTCTACGAGCAGTACTTC	CASASRAAGFYEQYF
.	TRBD2	TRBV9	TRBJ2-1	TGTGCCAGCAGCGCCGGGACTAGCGGGGCCGTAGTTGAGCAGTTCTTC	CASSAGTSGAVVEQFF
.	TRBD1	TRBV28	TRBJ1-5	TGTGCCAGCAGTTTAGGGACAGGGAGGGTTCATCAGCCCCAGCATTTT	CASSLGTGRVHQPQHF
.	.	TRBV7-8	TRBJ2-7	TGTGCCAGCAGCTTTATGGTCCTAGCCCTCCGGGAGCAGTACTTC	CASSFMVLALREQYF
.	TRBD2	TRBV5-4	TRBJ2-3	TGTGCCAGCAGCCCTGTCGCCGGGACTAGTTCCACAGATACGCAGTATTTT	CASSPVAGTSSTDTQYF
few	TRBD1	TRBV19	TRBJ2-6	TGTGCCAGTAGTATAGCAGGGGGTGGGTCCGGGGCCAACGTCCTGACTTTC	CASSIAGGGSGANVLTF
once	TRBD1	TRBV27	TRBJ1-1	TGTGCCAGCAGTTTTGGGCAGGGGGCGCTCACTGAAGCTTTCTTT	CASSFGQGALTEAFF
once	.	TRBV7-8	TRBJ1-1	TGTGCCAGCAGCTTATTCGAGTCCATGAACACTGAAGCTTTCTTT	CASSLFESMNTEAFF
.	.	TRBV2	TRBJ1-5	TGTGCCAGCAGTGGAGGGAGGGCCCAGCATTTT	CASSGGRAQHF
.	.	TRBV30	TRBJ2-2	TGTGCCTGCCTCTTCTCAGGGGTAGGGACCGGGGAGCTGTTTTTT	CACLFSGVGTGELFF
.	TRBD2	TRBV2	TRBJ2-5	TGTGCCAGCAGACCCCTTTCGGGAGGATACTACTTC	CASRPLSGGYYF
.	.	TRBV12-3/TRBV12-4	TRBJ1-5	TGTGCCAGCACCGGGGTCTACAATCAGCCCCAGCATTTT	CASTGVYNQPQHF
.	.	TRBV19	TRBJ1-1	TGTGCCAGTAGTATAGGGGGGACAATAAACACTGAAGCTTTCTTT	CASSIGGTINTEAFF
once	TRBD1	TRBV28	TRBJ1-1	TGTGCCAGCAGTCCCGCGGGGACAGGGGGCACTGAAGCTTTCTTT	CASSPAGTGGTEAFF